These 21 T cell receptor beta chains came from one sample sequenced in a study of CXCR3-negative and CXCR3-positive naive CD8 T cells. All TRB cDNA libraries came from 5' RACE performed with UMI labels. TCRdb derives one entry per CDR3 protein from the 5' RACE reads, leaving out DNA. In total, the table holds approximately 74,000 distinct CDR3 sequences. Sequencing was carried out using naive CXCR3- CD8+ T cells from blood. Noted subset: CD45RO-CCR7+CD27+CD95- naive CD8+ T cells lacking CXCR3 (TNR3-). The receptors stem from a human donor in good health. Some clones in this sample may be carry-over from other donors' samples.

Judged by frequency, this clonotype is medium-sized. J is TRBJ1-1 and V is TRBV30. Germline lookup yields CDR1 GTSNPN and CDR2 SVGIG (reference sequence). CDR3 length: 12 amino acids. CDR3: CAWSSVQSEAFF.

This chain links TRBV29-1 with TRBJ1-2. The CDR3 has 11 amino acids. CDR1 SQVTM and CDR2 ANQGSEA come from the germline V gene. CDR3 amino acids: CSGGTNYGYTF. Combining the CDR3 with reference TRBV29-1 and TRBJ1-2 gives the whole variable domain SAVISQKPSRDICQRGTSLTIQCQVDSQVTMMFWYRQQPGQSLTLIATANQGSEATYESGFVIDKFPISRPNLTFSTLTVSNMSPEDSSIYLCSGGTNYGYTFGSGTRLTVV.

The chain has TRBV5-6 and TRBJ2-4; TCRdb's assignment of TRBD2 cannot be checked, as there is no DNA. This CDR3 is 14 amino acids long. The germline V gene has CDR1 SGHDT and CDR2 YYEEEE. CDR3 residues: CASSLGTSGNIQYF.

This chain uses TRBV5-1 with TRBJ1-2; no DNA is available, so the TRBD1 call from TCRdb remains unchecked. The CDR3 is 15 amino acids. Germline lookup yields CDR1 SGHRS and CDR2 YFSETQ. The CDR3 is CASSLEAQGAYGYTF. Looking up the rest from reference TRBV5-1 and TRBJ1-2 gives the full variable domain: KAGVTQTPRYLIKTRGQQVTLSCSPISGHRSVSWYQQTPGQGLQFLFEYFSETQRNKGNFPGRFSGRQFSNSRSEMNVSTLELGDSALYLCASSLEAQGAYGYTFGSGTRLTVV.

The chain carries TRBV6-2 or TRBV6-3 and TRBJ2-5; TCRdb's D gene call, TRBD1, goes unchecked for lack of DNA. The CDR3 consists of 16 residues. Germline-derived CDR1 and CDR2 are MNHEY and SVGEGT. CDR3 protein: CASSYSMDRGGETQYF.

This chain joins TRBV28 and TRBJ2-1; the D gene TCRdb calls, TRBD1, cannot be checked with no DNA. The germline CDR1 and CDR2 sequences are MDHEN and SYDVKM. This CDR3 has 14 residues. CDR3 sequence reads: CASSLRDGYNEQFF.

The V gene is TRBV29-1, the J gene TRBJ2-3; TCRdb returns TRBD1, unconfirmable since there is no DNA. The CDR3 spans 16 residues. Germline V gene data show CDR1 as SQVTM and CDR2 as ANQGSEA. The CDR3 loop is CSVHPGTGSNLDTQYF.

The CDR3 sequence is CASSFVGSGPGQFF. The genes are TRBV28 and TRBJ2-1; no DNA is available, so the TRBD1 call from TCRdb remains unchecked. The CDR3 runs to 14 residues. CDR1 and CDR2 (germline): MDHEN, SYDVKM.

V and J are TRBV20-1 and TRBJ2-7. From germline, CDR1 is DFQATT and CDR2 SNEGSKA (reference sequence). The CDR3 extends over 14 amino acids. CDR3 in amino acids: CSANLGSGSYEQYF.

V and J are TRBV20-1 and TRBJ2-7; TCRdb lists TRBD1, though no DNA is available to test this call. The CDR3 loop spans 12 amino acids. Germline CDR1 is DFQATT and CDR2 is SNEGSKA (reference sequence). The CDR3 here is CSARDRDYEQYF.

V and J are TRBV29-1 and TRBJ2-3; the TCRdb call, TRBD2, lacks DNA for checking. Germline values: CDR1 SQVTM, CDR2 ANQGSEA. CDR3 size: 12 residues. CDR3 sequence: CSGGLSTDTQYF.

The genes are TRBV28 and TRBJ2-3; the D call from TCRdb, TRBD2, cannot be confirmed without DNA. The CDR3 sequence is 16 residues long. CDR1 and CDR2 (germline): MDHEN, SYDVKM. CDR3 amino acids: CASSPASGGVTDTQYF.

The chain is built from TRBV12-3 or TRBV12-4 and TRBJ2-7. The CDR3 consists of 12 residues. Here the CDR3 reads CAVGESSYEQYF.

The chain couples TRBV12-3 or TRBV12-4 to TRBJ2-5. The CDR3 spans 14 residues. The CDR3 here is CASSLGMARETQYF.

The V and J genes are TRBV2 and TRBJ1-1. The CDR3 is made up of 14 amino acids. Germline assignment: CDR1 SNHLY and CDR2 FYNNEI. The CDR3: CASSESSSNTEAFF.

The V and J genes are TRBV7-9 and TRBJ2-3; TCRdb lists TRBD1, though no DNA is available to test this call. Germline V CDR1 and CDR2: SEHNR, FQNEAQ (reference sequence). The CDR3 totals 16 residues. The chain's CDR3 is CASSLGLRDRGDTQYF.

The J gene is TRBJ2-3, the V gene TRBV7-9; TCRdb picks TRBD1, but there is no DNA to check that call. CDR3 length: 16 residues. The V gene's germline CDR1 is SEHNR and CDR2 FQNEAQ (reference sequence). This CDR3 reads CASSRPGGPSTDTQYF.

V is TRBV19 and J is TRBJ2-7; TCRdb names TRBD1, which stays unverified in the absence of DNA. This CDR3 comprises 15 residues. CDR1 is LNHDA, CDR2 SQIVND, per germline (reference sequence). The CDR3 spells CASGLRQGSVYEQYF. Supplemented by reference TRBV19 and TRBJ2-7, the full variable domain reads DGGITQSPKYLFRKEGQNVTLSCEQNLNHDAMYWYRQDPGQGLRLIYYSQIVNDFQKGDIAEGYSVSREKKESFPLTVTSAQKNPTAFYLCASGLRQGSVYEQYFGPGTRLTVT.

This chain connects TRBV24-1 to TRBJ2-2; TCRdb outputs TRBD1, but without DNA this stays unchecked. The CDR3 totals 14 residues. The germline V gene encodes CDR1 KGHDR and CDR2 SFDVKD. CDR3: CATSRTGGTGELFF.

The genes are TRBV19 and TRBJ2-7. The length of the CDR3 is 13 residues. From germline, CDR1 is LNHDA and CDR2 SQIVND (reference sequence). CDR3 region: CASSFGSFYEQYF. Combining the CDR3 with reference TRBV19 and TRBJ2-7 gives the whole variable domain DGGITQSPKYLFRKEGQNVTLSCEQNLNHDAMYWYRQDPGQGLRLIYYSQIVNDFQKGDIAEGYSVSREKKESFPLTVTSAQKNPTAFYLCASSFGSFYEQYFGPGTRLTVT.

This rearrangement joins TRBV7-8 to TRBJ2-1; TCRdb outputs TRBD2, but without DNA this stays unchecked. CDR3 size: 15 residues. Germline V gives CDR1 SGHVS, CDR2 FQNEAQ. CDR3 in amino acids: CASSDRDYTINEQFF.